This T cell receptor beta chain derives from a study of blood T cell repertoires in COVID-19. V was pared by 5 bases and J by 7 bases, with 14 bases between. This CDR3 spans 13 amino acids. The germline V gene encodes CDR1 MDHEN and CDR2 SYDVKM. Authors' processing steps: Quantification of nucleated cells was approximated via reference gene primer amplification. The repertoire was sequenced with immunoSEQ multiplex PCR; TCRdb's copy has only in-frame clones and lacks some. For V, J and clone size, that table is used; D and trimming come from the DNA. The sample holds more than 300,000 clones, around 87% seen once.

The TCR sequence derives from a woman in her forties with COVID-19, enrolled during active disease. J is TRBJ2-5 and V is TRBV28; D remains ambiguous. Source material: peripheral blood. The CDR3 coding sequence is TGTGCCAGCAGTCCGCCCCGGTATGGGACCCAGTACTTC. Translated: CASSPPRYGTQYF.